One and the same sample provided the 11 T cell receptor beta chains below, sequenced in a study of cytomegalovirus exposure and HLA in healthy donors. 60 Vbeta and 13 Jbeta primers were used in PCR. This table comes from immunoSEQ multiplex PCR, and its TCRdb copy is limited to in-frame clones, with some not included. The data contain approximately 170,000 clones, 81% of them seen just once; the ten biggest clones take up 1.3%. Sequencing was carried out using PBMCs. The source of these receptors is a man over 45 in good health and CMV-seropositive.

The chain links TRBV14 to TRBJ1-3; D call uncertain. From germline, CDR1 is SGHDN and CDR2 FVKESK. Trimming left V 4 bases short and J 0 bases short, with 10 bases between. The length of the CDR3 is 15 residues. The CDR3 DNA reads as TGTGCCAGCAGCCCCTACGCTTACTCTGGAAACACCATATATTTT. Translated, it gives CASSPYAYSGNTIYF.

The gene calls are TRBV5-6 and TRBJ2-2; 10 bases line up with TRBD2. This CDR3 contains 16 residues. The V and J ends lost 2 bases and 6 bases, in that order; junction bases with no gene match: 7. Germline CDR1 SGHDT, CDR2 YYEEEE. CDR3 region: CASSLEGLAGAGELFF. The CDR3 coding sequence is TGTGCCAGCAGCTTAGAAGGGCTAGCGGGAGCCGGGGAGCTGTTTTTT.

This clone was seen just once. The gene calls are TRBV4-3 and TRBJ2-5; 7 bases align to TRBD1. Germline V gives CDR1 LGHNA, CDR2 YSLEER. Germline trimming cut 1 base from V and 5 bases from J; bases unmatched to any gene: 4. The CDR3 is 14 amino acids. The CDR3 DNA sequence: TGCGCCAGCAGCCAAGTTATAGGGGGCGAGACCCAGTACTTC. This sequence encodes CASSQVIGGETQYF.

The J gene is TRBJ2-1, the V gene TRBV19, with TRBD2 matching over 8 bases. Unmatched junction bases numbered 5, after V lost 0 bases and J lost 4 bases. In germline, CDR1 is LNHDA, CDR2 SQIVND (reference sequence). CDR3 length: 16 residues. The CDR3 coding sequence is TGTGCCAGTAGTATAGATACTCGCGGGGGGTACAATGAGCAGTTCTTC. Translation gives CASSIDTRGGYNEQFF. The variable domain in full, with the rest retrieved from reference TRBV19 and TRBJ2-1, is DGGITQSPKYLFRKEGQNVTLSCEQNLNHDAMYWYRQDPGQGLRLIYYSQIVNDFQKGDIAEGYSVSREKKESFPLTVTSAQKNPTAFYLCASSIDTRGGYNEQFFGPGTRLTVL.

The chain uses TRBV28 and TRBJ2-7; 9 bases fit TRBD1. Germline V gene sequence: CDR1 MDHEN, CDR2 SYDVKM. V gave up 5 bases and J gave up 3 bases; unmatched junction bases: 8. The CDR3 is 15 amino acids. For the CDR3, the DNA is TGTGCCAGCAGTCCACAGGGGGCGCTAGTCTACGAGCAGTACTTC. It yields the protein CASSPQGALVYEQYF.

This rearrangement joins TRBV25-1 to TRBJ2-4; perhaps TRBD2 as D (5 bases). The CDR3 is made up of 15 amino acids. Germline values: CDR1 MGHDK, CDR2 SYGVNS. V was pared by 4 bases and J by 0 bases, with 10 bases between. CDR3 amino acids: CASSAPGIAKNIQYF. The CDR3 DNA reads as TGTGCCAGCAGTGCCCCGGGAATAGCCAAAAACATTCAGTACTTC.

The chain is built from TRBV28 and TRBJ1-5; D gene uncertain. V gave up 5 bases and J gave up 0 bases, with 8 bases separating them. This CDR3 is built from 14 residues. In germline, CDR1 is MDHEN, CDR2 SYDVKM. CDR3 in DNA: TGTGCCAGCAGTCTTACATATAGCAATCAGCCCCAGCATTTT. Protein sequence: CASSLTYSNQPQHF.

This clone was counted a single time. The rearrangement joins TRBV18 to TRBJ2-5, with TRBD1 identical over 10 bases. The CDR3 length is 15 residues. J gave up 4 bases and V 4 bases, and 6 bases lay outside the gene matches. CDR1 and CDR2 from the germline V gene are KGHSH and LQKENI. The CDR3 is CASSLGDRGRETQYF. The CDR3 DNA sequence: TGTGCCAGCTCACTAGGAGACAGGGGGCGAGAGACCCAGTACTTC. The full variable domain, in which reference TRBV18 and TRBJ2-5 provide the parts outside the CDR3, is NAGVMQNPRHLVRRRGQEARLRCSPMKGHSHVYWYRQLPEEGLKFMVYLQKENIIDESGMPKERFSAEFPKEGPSILRIQQVVRGDSAAYFCASSLGDRGRETQYFGPGTRLLVL.

CDR3 sequence: CASSRGWRVYENTEAFF. As DNA, the CDR3 is TGTGCCAGCAGCCGAGGCTGGAGGGTCTACGAGAACACTGAAGCTTTCTTT. The rearrangement links TRBV5-6 to TRBJ1-1; D uncertain. V lost 4 bases, J lost 1 base, and 20 bases lay in between. CDR3 length: 17 residues. Germline V lookup: CDR1 SGHDT, CDR2 YYEEEE.

The chain joins TRBV2 to TRBJ1-1; no definite D call. The V gene lost 6 bases and the J gene lost 1 base, with 12 bases spanning the gap. CDR3 length: 14 amino acids. CDR1 and CDR2 from the germline V gene are SNHLY and FYNNEI. CDR3 DNA sequence: TGTGCCAGCAGCGGAGTGACGGGGAACACTGAAGCTTTCTTT. Protein sequence: CASSGVTGNTEAFF.

This CDR3 is CASSPVAGVAEQYF. The CDR3 DNA reads TGTGCCAGCAGTCCGGTAGCGGGAGTCGCCGAGCAGTACTTC. The gene calls are TRBV6-5 and TRBJ2-7, with TRBD2 identical over 9 bases. CDR1 is MNHEY and CDR2 is SVGAGI in the germline V gene. Trimming cost V 5 bases and J 6 bases; bases outside gene matches: 8. The CDR3 extends over 14 amino acids.